A selection of T cell receptor beta chains follows, all from one sample in a study of CD4 T cells in relation to SARS-CoV-2 and coronaviruses. TCRdb's copy holds only in-frame clones and misses some; the assay was immunoSEQ multiplex PCR. Here the sample spans almost 30,000 clones, around 80% being singletons. These TCRs are of unknown antigen specificity. Specimen: CD4+ T cells from PBMCs, cultured in vitro. Receptors originate from a human donor in good health. CDR3s include the opening cysteine and the closing phenylalanine or tryptophan. The order of the fields is V gene, D gene, clone size, J gene, CDR3 protein, CDR3 DNA. A D gene is named only where the DNA matches it firmly. Size tells how often a clone was seen (once, few, many) or the class of an expanded clone, and some rows leave it out.

>TRBV13|TRBD1|-|TRBJ1-3
CASSDWTGTMGTIYF
TGTGCCAGCAGCGATTGGACAGGGACCATGGGCACCATATATTTT
>TRBV6-5|-|-|TRBJ2-5
CASGRRETQYF
TGTGCCAGCGGCAGGAGGGAGACCCAGTACTTC
>TRBV25-1|TRBD2|-|TRBJ2-7
CASGGGYEQYF
TGTGCCAGCGGGGGGGGTTACGAGCAGTACTTC
>TRBV7-8|TRBD2|-|TRBJ2-7
CASSLHLAGGLSYEQYF
TGTGCCAGCAGCTTACACCTAGCGGGAGGCCTCTCCTACGAGCAGTACTTC
>TRBV2|-|-|TRBJ1-3
CASRIGGGNTIYF
TGTGCCAGCAGGATTGGGGGGGGAAACACCATATATTTT
>TRBV7-9|-|-|TRBJ1-2
CASSFGRAEGYTF
TGTGCCAGCAGCTTTGGCAGGGCGGAGGGCTACACCTTC
>TRBV11-2|-|-|TRBJ2-2
CASSLEHRGTGELFF
TGTGCCAGCAGCTTAGAACATCGGGGCACCGGGGAGCTGTTTTTT
>TRBV10-2|-|medium-sized|TRBJ2-7
CASRGFYEQYF
TGCGCCAGCAGGGGGTTCTACGAGCAGTACTTC
>TRBV30|TRBD1|-|TRBJ1-1
CAWRLTGMNTEAFF
TGTGCCTGGAGGCTGACAGGGATGAACACTGAAGCTTTCTTT
>TRBV13|TRBD1|-|TRBJ2-7
CASSSYTPGQDFTYEQYF
TGTGCCAGCAGCTCGTACACTCCGGGACAGGATTTTACCTACGAGCAGTACTTC
>TRBV7-9|-|-|TRBJ2-1
CASSSTGAYNEQFF
TGTGCCAGCAGCTCGACAGGAGCCTACAATGAGCAGTTCTTC
>TRBV2|-|-|TRBJ1-3
CASSEGGGFSGNTIYF
TGTGCCAGCAGTGAAGGGGGGGGCTTCTCTGGAAACACCATATATTTT
>TRBV6-2/TRBV6-3|-|-|TRBJ2-7
CASSPYGGARSYEQYF
TGTGCCAGCAGTCCCTATGGCGGGGCCCGTTCCTACGAGCAGTACTTC
>TRBV7-9|-|-|TRBJ2-3
CASSLQPSTDTQYF
TGTGCCAGCAGCTTACAGCCCAGCACAGATACGCAGTATTTT
>TRBV28|-|-|TRBJ2-2
CASSPPDVGPTGELFF
TGTGCCAGCAGTCCTCCTGACGTGGGACCCACCGGGGAGCTGTTTTTT
>TRBV27|-|-|TRBJ2-3
CASKHTDTQYF
TGTGCCAGCAAACACACAGATACGCAGTATTTT
>TRBV7-2|-|-|TRBJ2-3
CASSLDGGGGDTQYF
TGTGCCAGCAGCTTAGACGGGGGCGGAGGGGATACGCAGTATTTT
>TRBV9|-|-|TRBJ1-4
CASSPGQNEKLFF
TGTGCCAGCAGCCCCGGACAGAATGAAAAACTGTTTTTT
>TRBV9|-|-|TRBJ2-2
CASSVGAGANTGELFF
TGTGCCAGCAGCGTAGGAGCTGGCGCGAACACCGGGGAGCTGTTTTTT
>TRBV6-2/TRBV6-3|-|-|TRBJ2-7
CASSYPTGTYEQYF
TGTGCCAGCAGTTACCCGACGGGGACCTACGAGCAGTACTTC
>TRBV25-1|-|once|TRBJ1-6
CASSPGLEFSPLHF
TGTGCCAGCAGTCCGGGGTTGGAATTTTCACCCCTCCACTTT
>TRBV25-1|TRBD2|-|TRBJ2-3
CASSEFGGGFSTDTQYF
TGTGCCAGCAGTGAATTCGGGGGAGGGTTTAGCACAGATACGCAGTATTTT
>TRBV5-6|-|-|TRBJ1-1
CASSSPYGWGINTEAFF
TGTGCCAGCAGCTCACCTTACGGGTGGGGGATTAACACTGAAGCTTTCTTT
>TRBV19|-|-|TRBJ1-2
CASSTWGALTRNYGYTF
TGTGCCAGTAGTACATGGGGAGCCCTCACCCGTAACTATGGCTACACCTTC
>TRBV19|TRBD1|-|TRBJ1-5
CASSMGQGQGANRGNQPQHF
TGTGCCAGTAGTATGGGACAGGGACAGGGGGCGAATCGCGGCAATCAGCCCCAGCATTTT
>TRBV11-2|-|-|TRBJ2-7
CASSVNRVAQNEQYF
TGTGCCAGCAGCGTCAACAGGGTTGCGCAAAACGAGCAGTACTTC
>TRBV7-2|TRBD1|-|TRBJ2-1
CASSFLGTGSSDEQFF
TGTGCCAGCAGCTTTTTGGGGACAGGGTCATCGGATGAGCAGTTCTTC
>TRBV19|-|-|TRBJ1-5
CASSQGWGRNQPQHF
TGTGCCAGTAGCCAGGGGTGGGGACGCAATCAGCCCCAGCATTTT
>TRBV28|TRBD1|-|TRBJ2-7
CASMAPGTATYEQYF
TGTGCCAGCATGGCCCCAGGGACAGCCACCTACGAGCAGTACTTC
>TRBV20-1|TRBD2|-|TRBJ2-3
CSASVAGAADTQYF
TGCAGTGCTAGTGTGGCGGGAGCTGCGGATACGCAGTATTTT
>TRBV12-3/TRBV12-4|-|few|TRBJ2-7
CASSLWTPGEQYF
TGTGCCAGCAGTTTATGGACCCCCGGCGAGCAGTACTTC
>TRBV6-1|-|-|TRBJ1-6
CASSEWNSYNSPLHF
TGTGCCAGCAGTGAATGGAACTCCTATAATTCACCCCTCCACTTT
>TRBV5-1|TRBD1|-|TRBJ1-6
CASSGGTGNYNSPLHF
TGCGCCAGCAGCGGGGGGACAGGGAACTATAATTCACCCCTCCACTTT
>TRBV5-1|-|-|TRBJ2-6
CASRTRGFLPFSSGANVLTF
TGCGCCAGCAGAACTCGGGGTTTTTTACCGTTTAGCTCTGGGGCCAACGTCCTGACTTTC
>TRBV11-2|TRBD2|-|TRBJ2-2
CASSSLGGDTGELFF
TGTGCCAGCAGCTCGCTTGGGGGGGACACCGGGGAGCTGTTTTTT
>TRBV19|-|few|TRBJ1-6
CASSSSRSSYNSPLHF
TGTGCCAGTAGTAGTAGCAGAAGCTCCTATAATTCACCCCTCCACTTT
>TRBV25-1|TRBD1|few|TRBJ1-2
CASSPAGGRYGYTF
TGTGCCAGCAGTCCCGCAGGGGGTAGGTATGGCTACACCTTC
>TRBV4-3|-|-|TRBJ1-4
CASSQGRGTNEKLFF
TGCGCCAGCAGCCAAGGGAGGGGAACTAATGAAAAACTGTTTTTT
>TRBV7-9|-|few|TRBJ1-1
CASSPPFRVGTEAFF
TGTGCCAGCAGCCCCCCTTTTCGTGTGGGGACTGAAGCTTTCTTT
>TRBV5-1|TRBD2|-|TRBJ2-1
CASSPGTSGSYNEQFF
TGCGCCAGCAGCCCGGGGACTAGCGGCTCCTACAATGAGCAGTTCTTC
>TRBV5-1|TRBD1|once|TRBJ2-7
CASSLTGTGGEQYF
TGCGCCAGCAGCTTAACCGGGACAGGAGGCGAGCAGTACTTC
>TRBV14|-|-|TRBJ1-3
CASARGAEYSGNTIYF
TGTGCCAGCGCGAGGGGCGCGGAGTACTCTGGAAACACCATATATTTT
>TRBV12-3/TRBV12-4|-|once|TRBJ1-4
CASSFLEKLFF
TGTGCCAGCAGTTTCCTTGAAAAACTGTTTTTT
>TRBV19|-|-|TRBJ2-7
CASSSITYEQYF
TGTGCCAGTAGTAGCATTACCTACGAGCAGTACTTC
>TRBV5-1|-|few|TRBJ2-2
CASSLGVVGRGTGELFF
TGCGCCAGCAGCTTAGGGGTCGTGGGACGAGGCACCGGGGAGCTGTTTTTT
>TRBV27|TRBD1|few|TRBJ2-7
CASSPGDRGREQYF
TGTGCCAGCAGTCCCGGGGACAGGGGGAGGGAGCAGTACTTC